What follows are 8 T cell receptor beta chains derived from one specimen sequenced in a study of blood T cells in healthy people across ages. The second PCR ran roughly 6 to 11 cycles with a sample-barcoded 5' primer and J-beta primers. TCRdb reprocessed the 5' RACE reads with MiXCR, giving one entry per CDR3 protein. The sample lists about 800,000 distinct CDR3 sequences; 25% were seen once. The same data also contributed to another study, on T cells of mothers and their children.

Sequencing used blood. All receptors come from a boy between 5 and 17 years old in good health.

This clonotype was recorded a few times. This chain's CDR3 is CASSLEREAGVNNEQFF. The CDR3 coding sequence is TGCGCCAGCAGCTTAGAAAGGGAAGCGGGGGTTAACAATGAGCAGTTCTTC. The rearrangement joins TRBV4-3 to TRBJ2-1, with 8 nucleotides matching TRBD2. Trimming took 5 bases from V and 5 from J; bases not matched to a gene: 14. The CDR3 is 17 residues long. Germline values: CDR1 LGHNA, CDR2 YSLEER.

CDR3 residues: CASTTGTGLYEQYF. CDR3 in DNA: TGTGCCAGCACTACCGGGACAGGGCTGTACGAGCAGTACTTC. V gene TRBV12-3 or TRBV12-4 combines with J gene TRBJ2-5, with 9 bases that match TRBD1. The DNA end lines up better with TRBJ2-7; the J call may be wrong. The CDR3 runs to 14 residues.

This rearrangement joins TRBV12-3 or TRBV12-4 to TRBJ2-5; 9 nucleotides agree with TRBD1. This CDR3 has 16 amino acids. V lost 6 bases and J lost 2; bases outside the gene matches: 10. The DNA for the CDR3 is TGTGCCAGCAGAATAAGGACAGGGGATCGGCAAGAGACCCAGTACTTC. It encodes CASRIRTGDRQETQYF.

This clonotype showed up just a few times. This chain joins TRBV5-1 and TRBJ1-1; D ambiguous. This CDR3 contains 14 residues. Trimming cost V 7 bases and J 0 bases, with 13 bases left between them. CDR1 and CDR2 from the germline V gene are SGHRS and YFSETQ. The CDR3 loop reads CASQFKPMNTEAFF. DNA of the CDR3: TGCGCCAGCCAGTTTAAGCCCATGAACACTGAAGCTTTCTTT.

The chain employs TRBV7-9 and TRBJ2-5; perhaps TRBD2 as D (5 bases). The J call may be incorrect, as the DNA end agrees better with TRBJ2-1. Germline CDR1 and CDR2: SEHNR and FQNEAQ (reference sequence). This CDR3 comprises 16 residues. CDR3 in DNA: TGTGCCAGCAGCTTATTGCGTCCATCCGAGGGTAATGAGCAGTTCTTC. This sequence encodes CASSLLRPSEGNEQFF.

The chain carries TRBV4-3 and TRBJ2-2; 10 bases line up with TRBD2. CDR3 length equals 17 residues. J lost 2 bases, V lost 1 base, and 4 bases had no gene match. CDR1 and CDR2 from the germline V gene are LGHNA and YSLEER. CDR3 amino acids: CASSQGPSGGNTGELFF. CDR3 DNA sequence: TGCGCCAGCAGCCAAGGGCCTAGCGGGGGAAACACCGGGGAGCTGTTTTTT.

This chain links TRBV28 with TRBJ2-1; D is unresolved. V dropped 5 bases and J dropped 6 bases, with 14 bases sitting between them. CDR1 MDHEN and CDR2 SYDVKM come from the germline V gene. The CDR3 consists of 14 residues. CDR3 loop: CASSELYDFNEQFF. In nucleotides, the CDR3 is TGTGCCAGCAGTGAATTGTACGATTTCAATGAGCAGTTCTTC.

The chain combines TRBV7-2 with TRBJ2-5; 15 bases map to TRBD2. The CDR3 has 17 amino acids. The V and J ends lost 0 bases and 2 bases, in that order; junction bases with no gene match: 1. In germline, CDR1 is SGHTA, CDR2 FQGNSA. CDR3 in amino acids: CASSLAGTSGGQETQYF. CDR3 bases: TGTGCCAGCAGCTTAGCTGGGACTAGCGGGGGGCAAGAGACCCAGTACTTC.